What follows is one T cell receptor beta chain and its context. These data originate in a study of blood T cell repertoires in COVID-19. Background on the study: The study drew acute and convalescent COVID-19 samples from the United States, Italy and Spain. T cells, B-cell-depleted T cells, or PBMCs provided the cDNA or gDNA that served as material.

Original analysis: Estimation of nucleated cell counts was performed using reference gene primer amplification. Profiling relied on immunoSEQ multiplex PCR, and the TCRdb table lists in-frame clones only, not all of them. That table supplies the V and J calls and clone size; D and trimming were determined from the DNA. The data show fewer than 75,000 clones, approximately 92% seen once. This receptor was identified in a man older than 75 with acute or convalescent COVID-19. The sequencing input was peripheral blood.

This CDR3 is CASSLGQGPPGGEAFF. CDR3 DNA: TGTGCCAGCAGCCTAGGACAGGGACCCCCGGGCGGTGAAGCTTTCTTT. This sequence joins TRBV11-2 and TRBJ1-1, with TRBD1 identical over 8 bases. The V gene's germline CDR1 is SGHAT and CDR2 FQNNGV. V was pared by 5 bases and J by 7 bases, with 15 bases of the junction left unmatched. The CDR3 loop spans 16 amino acids. The entire variable domain, with the rest obtained from reference TRBV11-2 and TRBJ1-1, is as follows: EAGVAQSPRYKIIEKRQSVAFWCNPISGHATLYWYQQILGQGPKLLIQFQNNGVVDDSQLPKDRFSAERLKGVDSTLKIQPAKLEDSAVYLCASSLGQGPPGGEAFFGQGTRLTVV.